This note documents a single T cell receptor (beta chain) sequence. Its antigen is unidentified. Per germline, CDR1 SGHTA and CDR2 FQGNSA. This CDR3 comprises 18 residues. The junction had 19 bases not matched to a gene; V was cut back by 2 bases and J by 11 bases. The sample belongs to a study of OX40 agonist ivuxolimab in advanced cancers. Study context: An agonistic anti-OX40 (CD134) antibody, ivuxolimab, was used to treat the patients.

General study results and limits: The study observed clonal expansion of CD4+ and CD8+ blood T cells by week 6 at 0.1 to 3.0 mg/kg. What antigens the expanded peripheral T cells recognized was never established.

Produced via immunoSEQ multiplex PCR; TCRdb's table is partial and in-frame only. The sample has 21,000 or so clones, about three quarters seen once. The sample was CD4+ or CD8+ T cells sorted from blood, taken in a trial of the OX40 agonist ivuxolimab. The rearrangement links TRBV7-2 to TRBJ2-5; 11 positions match TRBD2. This sequence was found in an adult with an advanced solid tumor such as melanoma, head and neck, liver or kidney cancer. CDR3 residues: CASSLFGPLAGGRSEQYF. The CDR3 coding sequence is TGTGCCAGCAGCTTATTCGGCCCTTTAGCGGGAGGGAGGAGTGAGCAGTACTTC.